The rows below give T cell receptor beta chains drawn from one sample of a study of shared clonotypes between healthy human individuals. The repertoire was sequenced with immunoSEQ multiplex PCR; TCRdb's copy has only in-frame clones and lacks some. The profile shows 2 million to 2.5 million clones, about 92% of them singletons. Sequences were obtained from naive CD4+ T cells from PBMCs. Every receptor here comes from a man younger than 30 in good health. Some clones in this sample may be carry-over from other donors' samples. Both conserved end residues are part of each CDR3. D genes are given only for firm matches. Expanded clones are given a class, and other clones once, few, many or no size at all.

cdr3_nt: TGTGCCAGCAGTGAAAAGGGACTAGCGGGAGTGTGGACCCAGTACTTC; cdr3_aa: CASSEKGLAGVWTQYF; v_call: TRBV2; clone_size: .; cdr3_length: 16; d_call: TRBD2; j_call: TRBJ2-5
cdr3_nt: TGTGCCTGGACTAGGAAAGGGGGATATCAGCCCCAGCATTTT; cdr3_aa: CAWTRKGGYQPQHF; v_call: TRBV30; clone_size: once; cdr3_length: 14; d_call: .; j_call: TRBJ1-5
cdr3_nt: TGCGCCAGCAGCGGATCGGGACAGGGGAGTGAAAAACTGTTTTTT; cdr3_aa: CASSGSGQGSEKLFF; v_call: TRBV5-1; clone_size: .; cdr3_length: 15; d_call: TRBD1; j_call: TRBJ1-4
cdr3_nt: TGTGCCAGCAGGGACAGGGGAAGCAATCAGCCCCAGCATTTT; cdr3_aa: CASRDRGSNQPQHF; v_call: TRBV6-4; clone_size: .; cdr3_length: 14; d_call: TRBD1; j_call: TRBJ1-5
cdr3_nt: TGCGCCAGCGGATCAGGGGGTGAGGCAGATACGCAGTATTTT; cdr3_aa: CASGSGGEADTQYF; v_call: TRBV10-1; clone_size: .; cdr3_length: 14; d_call: TRBD1; j_call: TRBJ2-3
cdr3_nt: TGCAGCGTCGATGGATCGAAGAACGCTGAAGCTTTCTTT; cdr3_aa: CSVDGSKNAEAFF; v_call: TRBV29-1; clone_size: few; cdr3_length: 13; d_call: .; j_call: TRBJ1-1
cdr3_nt: TGTGCCCCGGGAGGGGAGTCCCAAGAGACCCAGTACTTC; cdr3_aa: CAPGGESQETQYF; v_call: TRBV28; clone_size: .; cdr3_length: 13; d_call: TRBD2; j_call: TRBJ2-5
cdr3_nt: TGTGCCAGCAGCCCCGGACAGGGCGCCGTGGATACGCAGTATTTT; cdr3_aa: CASSPGQGAVDTQYF; v_call: TRBV7-2; clone_size: .; cdr3_length: 15; d_call: TRBD1; j_call: TRBJ2-3
cdr3_nt: TGCGCCAGCAGCAACGGTGGCACCACAGATACGCAGTATTTT; cdr3_aa: CASSNGGTTDTQYF; v_call: TRBV5-1; clone_size: .; cdr3_length: 14; d_call: .; j_call: TRBJ2-3
cdr3_nt: TGTGCCAGCAGCTTAGTACAGGGGGTTGTTAGCAATCAGCCCCAGCATTTT; cdr3_aa: CASSLVQGVVSNQPQHF; v_call: TRBV5-5; clone_size: .; cdr3_length: 17; d_call: TRBD1; j_call: TRBJ1-5
cdr3_nt: TGCGCCAGCAGCGCATCGACAGGGGTCGGACTCTCTGGAAACACCATATATTTT; cdr3_aa: CASSASTGVGLSGNTIYF; v_call: TRBV5-1; clone_size: .; cdr3_length: 18; d_call: TRBD1; j_call: TRBJ1-3
cdr3_nt: TGTGCCAGCAGCTTATTTGGGGGACGTCACAATGAGCAGTTCTTC; cdr3_aa: CASSLFGGRHNEQFF; v_call: TRBV7-2; clone_size: .; cdr3_length: 15; d_call: .; j_call: TRBJ2-1
cdr3_nt: TGTGCCAGCAGTTTACTTGGCCAGGGTTCCCACGAGCAGTACTTC; cdr3_aa: CASSLLGQGSHEQYF; v_call: TRBV27; clone_size: once; cdr3_length: 15; d_call: .; j_call: TRBJ2-7
cdr3_nt: TGTGCCAGCTCCAGGGAGGCTGGAAACACCATATATTTT; cdr3_aa: CASSREAGNTIYF; v_call: TRBV18; clone_size: .; cdr3_length: 13; d_call: .; j_call: TRBJ1-3
cdr3_nt: TGTGCCAGCTCACCACCCCCCGGAGAGACCCAGTACTTC; cdr3_aa: CASSPPPGETQYF; v_call: TRBV18; clone_size: .; cdr3_length: 13; d_call: .; j_call: TRBJ2-5
cdr3_nt: TGTGCCTGGCTGCCTAGCGGGAGTTGGACCGGGGAGCTGTTTTTT; cdr3_aa: CAWLPSGSWTGELFF; v_call: TRBV30; clone_size: .; cdr3_length: 15; d_call: TRBD2; j_call: TRBJ2-2
cdr3_nt: TGTGCCAGTAGTATGGGGGGGAGAGTCGGCAATGAGCAGTTCTTC; cdr3_aa: CASSMGGRVGNEQFF; v_call: TRBV19; clone_size: .; cdr3_length: 15; d_call: TRBD2; j_call: TRBJ2-1
cdr3_nt: TGTGCCAGCAGCCAGACAGGGTCTGGTGCTTTCTTT; cdr3_aa: CASSQTGSGAFF; v_call: TRBV11-2; clone_size: .; cdr3_length: 12; d_call: TRBD1; j_call: TRBJ1-1
cdr3_nt: TGCCCTTATGCGTGGCCAGCAATGGCTAGCGGATACAATGAGCAGTTCTTC; cdr3_aa: CPYAWPAMASGYNEQFF; v_call: TRBV11-3; clone_size: .; cdr3_length: 17; d_call: TRBD2; j_call: TRBJ2-1
cdr3_nt: TGTGCCACCAAGGGGTCCTACAATGAGCAGTTCTTC; cdr3_aa: CATKGSYNEQFF; v_call: TRBV6-1; clone_size: .; cdr3_length: 12; d_call: .; j_call: TRBJ2-1
cdr3_nt: TGTGCCAGCTCACGGGCAACAATCTACGAGCAGTACTTC; cdr3_aa: CASSRATIYEQYF; v_call: TRBV18; clone_size: .; cdr3_length: 13; d_call: .; j_call: TRBJ2-7
cdr3_nt: TGTGCCAGCAAACAGGGGCCGCATAGCAATCAGCCCCAGCATTTT; cdr3_aa: CASKQGPHSNQPQHF; v_call: TRBV4-2; clone_size: .; cdr3_length: 15; d_call: TRBD1; j_call: TRBJ1-5
cdr3_nt: TGTGCCAGCAGGGGCCCGCAGGGTATCTCCTACACCTTC; cdr3_aa: CASRGPQGISYTF; v_call: TRBV6-1; clone_size: .; cdr3_length: 13; d_call: .; j_call: TRBJ1-2
cdr3_nt: TGTGCCAGCAGTTTAGCACCAGGGTCGGGTACAGATACGCAGTATTTT; cdr3_aa: CASSLAPGSGTDTQYF; v_call: TRBV28; clone_size: .; cdr3_length: 16; d_call: .; j_call: TRBJ2-3
cdr3_nt: TGTGCCAGCAGCAGCAGGACCGGGACCAGGGGGAATGAGCAGTTCTTC; cdr3_aa: CASSSRTGTRGNEQFF; v_call: TRBV5-4; clone_size: .; cdr3_length: 16; d_call: TRBD1; j_call: TRBJ2-1
cdr3_nt: TGTGCCAGCAGTTTACCGGGACAGAACTACGAGCAGTACTTC; cdr3_aa: CASSLPGQNYEQYF; v_call: TRBV28; clone_size: few; cdr3_length: 14; d_call: TRBD1; j_call: TRBJ2-7
cdr3_nt: TGTGCCAGCAGCTTAGTTGAGCCCCCGTACGAGCAGTACTTC; cdr3_aa: CASSLVEPPYEQYF; v_call: TRBV7-2; clone_size: .; cdr3_length: 14; d_call: .; j_call: TRBJ2-7
cdr3_nt: TGCGCCAGCAGCTTGGGACAGGGCGGCACAGATACGCAGTATTTT; cdr3_aa: CASSLGQGGTDTQYF; v_call: TRBV5-1; clone_size: .; cdr3_length: 15; d_call: TRBD1; j_call: TRBJ2-3
cdr3_nt: TGCAGCGTTGAAGAGGGGACAGGGGGAACCTACAATGAGCAGTTCTTC; cdr3_aa: CSVEEGTGGTYNEQFF; v_call: TRBV29-1; clone_size: .; cdr3_length: 16; d_call: TRBD1; j_call: TRBJ2-1
cdr3_nt: TGTGCCAGCAGCAGACTAGCGGGCACAGATACGCAGTATTTT; cdr3_aa: CASSRLAGTDTQYF; v_call: TRBV7-3; clone_size: .; cdr3_length: 14; d_call: TRBD2; j_call: TRBJ2-3
cdr3_nt: TGTGCCAGCAGCTTAATTTCTAGTACAGATACGCAGTATTTT; cdr3_aa: CASSLISSTDTQYF; v_call: TRBV7-3; clone_size: once; cdr3_length: 14; d_call: .; j_call: TRBJ2-3
cdr3_nt: TGTGCCAGCAAAGCGGGGGCCGCGAACACTGAAGCTTTCTTT; cdr3_aa: CASKAGAANTEAFF; v_call: TRBV6-5; clone_size: .; cdr3_length: 14; d_call: .; j_call: TRBJ1-1
cdr3_nt: TGCAGCGTTCAAGACACCATAGAAGCTTTCTTT; cdr3_aa: CSVQDTIEAFF; v_call: TRBV29-1; clone_size: few; cdr3_length: 11; d_call: .; j_call: TRBJ1-1
cdr3_nt: TGTGCCAGCAGTTCACTTGGGCAGGGCTCCTACGAGCAGTACTTC; cdr3_aa: CASSSLGQGSYEQYF; v_call: TRBV7-9; clone_size: .; cdr3_length: 15; d_call: .; j_call: TRBJ2-7
cdr3_nt: TGTGCCAGCAGCTCTCGACCTCTTCTAAGAGGGACGGAAAAACTGTTTTTT; cdr3_aa: CASSSRPLLRGTEKLFF; v_call: TRBV7-2; clone_size: .; cdr3_length: 17; d_call: .; j_call: TRBJ1-4
cdr3_nt: TGTGCCAGCAGTTTTGGTCTAGGGGGCGAGCAGTACTTC; cdr3_aa: CASSFGLGGEQYF; v_call: TRBV28; clone_size: .; cdr3_length: 13; d_call: .; j_call: TRBJ2-7
cdr3_nt: TGTGCCAGCAATACAGGGATACAGACCCAGTACTTC; cdr3_aa: CASNTGIQTQYF; v_call: TRBV2; clone_size: .; cdr3_length: 12; d_call: .; j_call: TRBJ2-5
cdr3_nt: TGTGCCAGCAGCTTGGAAGGACAGACCTACAATGAGCAGTTCTTC; cdr3_aa: CASSLEGQTYNEQFF; v_call: TRBV5-4; clone_size: .; cdr3_length: 15; d_call: .; j_call: TRBJ2-1
cdr3_nt: TGTGCCAGCAGCGTCGCACGGGGGTCCGGGGAGCTGTTTTTT; cdr3_aa: CASSVARGSGELFF; v_call: TRBV9; clone_size: .; cdr3_length: 14; d_call: .; j_call: TRBJ2-2
cdr3_nt: TGTGCCAGCAGTGGATACTCGGGGGGCGATACGCAGTATTTT; cdr3_aa: CASSGYSGGDTQYF; v_call: TRBV6-5; clone_size: .; cdr3_length: 14; d_call: .; j_call: TRBJ2-3
cdr3_nt: TGTGCCAGCAGCTCAATCCCAGCCAACTATGGCTACACCTTC; cdr3_aa: CASSSIPANYGYTF; v_call: TRBV28; clone_size: .; cdr3_length: 14; d_call: .; j_call: TRBJ1-2
cdr3_nt: TGTGCCAGCAGTTTTACCATACAGGGGTCGAAGGGCTACACCTTC; cdr3_aa: CASSFTIQGSKGYTF; v_call: TRBV7-9; clone_size: .; cdr3_length: 15; d_call: TRBD1; j_call: TRBJ1-2